This T cell receptor (beta chain) emerged from a study of T cells in Graves' hyperthyroidism and ophthalmopathy. Looking at the study overall: Peripheral blood was obtained at initial diagnosis, preceding any treatment.

It was RNA transcripts that yielded the amplified TCR beta CDR3 regions. HTBI primers were employed in a first-round RT-PCR of the TCR CDR3. Each CDR3 protein gets one entry after TCRdb re-called the multiplex PCR reads with MiXCR. The sample shows around 350,000 distinct CDR3 sequences, 15% to 17% of them seen only once. V was pared by 2 bases and J by 4 bases, with 14 bases of the junction left unmatched. This CDR3 spans 18 amino acids. The V gene's germline CDR1 is MNHEY and CDR2 SVGEGT. The specimen sequenced was blood. The receptor comes from a woman aged 18-35 years with Graves' hyperthyroidism that later progressed to Graves' ophthalmopathy. The rearrangement links TRBV6-2 or TRBV6-3 to TRBJ2-3, with 8 nucleotides matching TRBD1. The CDR3 protein is CASSYITGGLDSADTQYF. The CDR3, as DNA: TGTGCCAGCAGTTACATTACAGGGGGGCTAGATAGCGCAGATACGCAGTATTTT.